This T cell receptor (beta chain) originates from a study of OX40 agonist ivuxolimab in advanced cancers. Overall study: Under the entry rules, prior anti-PD-1, anti-PD-L1 or anti-CTLA-4 therapy was allowed, and 40% had some.

Cycle 7 day 1, cycle 4 day 1, and baseline were the timepoints at which blood was sampled. The table came from immunoSEQ multiplex PCR; TCRdb's copy has only in-frame clones and leaves some out. The table lists around 70,000 clones, 65% to 90% of them singletons. This CDR3 region has 13 residues. Germline assignment: CDR1 LNHDA and CDR2 SQIVND (reference sequence). On this clone: Its specificity is not known.

Broader study findings: Among the lowest peripheral clonal expansion occurred in 0.1-3.0 mg/kg partial responders.

The rearrangement links TRBV19 to TRBJ2-2; D is unresolved. This clonotype was obtained from an adult with an advanced solid tumor such as melanoma, head and neck, liver or kidney cancer. The sample consisted of CD4+ or CD8+ T cells sorted from blood, taken in a trial of the OX40 agonist ivuxolimab. Here the CDR3 DNA reads TGTGCGGCGGCGTATGCCAACACCGGGGAGCTGTTTTTT. The encoded protein is CAAAYANTGELFF.